The 32 T cell receptor beta chains given below trace back to one sample, sequenced in a study of cytomegalovirus exposure and HLA in healthy donors. The PCR contained 60 Vbeta and 13 Jbeta primers. Clones were read by immunoSEQ multiplex PCR, and TCRdb kept only the in-frame ones, dropping some. The profile covers about 150,000 clones, with roughly 83% appearing a single time and 6% to 8.5% taken by the ten largest. Sequenced: PBMCs. Source of these receptors: a young man in good health and CMV-seropositive.

V gene TRBV29-1 combines with J gene TRBJ2-3, with a weak D call TRBD2 (5 bases). The CDR3 has 12 residues. V lost 6 bases, J lost 0 bases, and 7 bases lay in between. Germline V lookup: CDR1 SQVTM, CDR2 ANQGSEA. The CDR3 DNA sequence: TGCAGCGTGCGGGCTAGCACAGATACGCAGTATTTT. Its protein product is CSVRASTDTQYF.

The chain carries TRBV2 and TRBJ2-1; D unclear. Germline V gives CDR1 SNHLY, CDR2 FYNNEI. The CDR3 is 13 residues long. V gave up 4 bases and J gave up 2 bases, with 6 bases separating them. This CDR3 reads CASSATTYNEQFF. CDR3 DNA: TGTGCCAGCAGTGCAACAACCTACAATGAGCAGTTCTTC.

The gene calls are TRBV28 and TRBJ2-5, with 10 bases fitting TRBD2. CDR1 MDHEN and CDR2 SYDVKM come from the germline V gene. The J segment lost 2 bases and the V segment lost 3 bases, leaving 6 bases of the junction unmatched. The CDR3 extends over 16 amino acids. As DNA, the CDR3 is TGTGCCAGCAGTTTCGGGCTAGCGGGAGATCAAGAGACCCAGTACTTC. Translated, it gives CASSFGLAGDQETQYF.

J is TRBJ1-4 and V is TRBV12-2. TRBV12-2 is annotated as a pseudogene. CDR3 length: 16 amino acids. The CDR3 DNA reads as TGTGCAAGTCGCTTATGTTTAACGGGGTTCGAGGAAAAACTGTTTTTT. Translating it yields CASRLCLTGFEEKLFF.

CDR3 sequence reads: CASSPLRGTSGSGVSEQFF. The DNA of the CDR3 is TGTGCCAGCAGCCCCTTACGAGGGACTAGCGGGAGCGGAGTTAGTGAGCAGTTCTTC. The V gene is TRBV14, the J gene TRBJ2-1; 14 bases map to TRBD2. The CDR3 length is 19 residues. CDR1 is SGHDN, CDR2 FVKESK, per germline. Trimming removed 4 bases from V and 9 bases from J; junction bases left unmatched: 17.

V gene TRBV4-1 combines with J gene TRBJ1-3; D is unresolved. Trimming took off 3 bases at V and 0 bases at J, with 9 bases between the two ends. Germline CDR1 reads MGHRA; CDR2 reads YSYEKL. The length of the CDR3 is 15 residues. The CDR3 DNA sequence: TGCGCCAGCAGCCAGGGCGCCAACTCTGGAAACACCATATATTTT. Encoded protein: CASSQGANSGNTIYF.

The chain links TRBV27 to TRBJ1-5, with TRBD1 matching 8 bases. Germline-derived CDR1 and CDR2 are MNHEY and SMNVEV (reference sequence). The trim removed 3 bases at V and 6 bases at J, leaving 7 bases unmatched. The CDR3 is 15 amino acids. Here the CDR3 reads CASSFQGARGQPQHF. CDR3 nucleotide sequence: TGTGCCAGCAGTTTTCAGGGGGCGAGGGGTCAGCCCCAGCATTTT.

The chain employs TRBV7-9 and TRBJ1-5; the match to TRBD1 covers 9 bases. The CDR3 loop spans 15 amino acids. CDR1 is SEHNR, CDR2 FQNEAQ, per germline (reference sequence). The V and J ends lost 5 bases and 6 bases, in that order; junction bases with no gene match: 8. CDR3 DNA sequence: TGTGCCAGCAGCCTAGGGGGACAGGGCGGTCAGCCCCAGCATTTT. It yields the protein CASSLGGQGGQPQHF.

The chain uses TRBV7-9 and TRBJ2-5; 8 bases fit TRBD2. With V trimmed by 1 base and J by 5 bases, 6 bases remained unmatched. The CDR3 has 15 amino acids. Germline V gene sequence: CDR1 SEHNR, CDR2 FQNEAQ (reference sequence). CDR3 loop: CASSLGRRGDETQYF. DNA for the CDR3: TGTGCCAGCAGCTTAGGGAGGCGGGGGGATGAGACCCAGTACTTC.

The chain carries TRBV6-5 and TRBJ2-2, with 14 bases fitting TRBD2. The V and J ends lost 4 bases and 6 bases, in that order; junction bases with no gene match: 4. This CDR3 region has 16 residues. Per germline, CDR1 MNHEY and CDR2 SVGAGI. The CDR3 loop reads CASSLLTSGGAGELFF. The CDR3 DNA is TGTGCCAGCAGTTTACTGACTAGCGGGGGGGCCGGGGAGCTGTTTTTT.

The chain joins TRBV7-9 to TRBJ2-4; 8 positions agree with TRBD1. With 6 bases clipped from V and 5 bases from J, the junction kept 0 bases outside the gene matches. The CDR3 loop spans 12 amino acids. Germline V CDR1 and CDR2: SEHNR, FQNEAQ (reference sequence). The CDR3 sequence is CASRTGENIQYF. The CDR3 DNA sequence: TGTGCCAGCAGGACAGGGGAAAACATTCAGTACTTC.

This chain links TRBV6-6 with TRBJ1-2, with D tentatively TRBD1 (5 bases). The germline V and J ends were trimmed by 4 bases and 6 bases, with 12 bases remaining between them. In germline, CDR1 is MNHNY, CDR2 SVGAGI (reference sequence). The CDR3 has 13 residues. The CDR3 DNA follows: TGTGCCAGCAGTTCTCGGGGAGGGGATGGCTACACCTTC. The encoded protein is CASSSRGGDGYTF.

The V gene is TRBV6-5, the J gene TRBJ2-2; D ambiguous. CDR3 length equals 15 residues. Looked up from germline, CDR1 is MNHEY and CDR2 is SVGAGI. Trimming pared 0 bases from V and 1 base from J, leaving 6 bases between. In DNA form, the CDR3 reads TGTGCCAGCAGTTACTCATACAGGAACACCGGGGAGCTGTTTTTT. It codes for CASSYSYRNTGELFF.

The rearrangement links TRBV6-5 to TRBJ1-3; no clear D gene. Trimming removed 3 bases at V and 0 bases at J, with 6 bases between. The CDR3 has 14 amino acids. Looked up from germline, CDR1 is MNHEY and CDR2 is SVGAGI. The CDR3 coding sequence is TGTGCCAGCAGTTATGGGAGCTCTGGAAACACCATATATTTT. Its translation is CASSYGSSGNTIYF.

This sequence joins TRBV5-6 and TRBJ2-7; D may be TRBD2 (6 bases). The germline V and J ends were trimmed by 3 bases and 2 bases, with 15 bases remaining between them. In germline, CDR1 is SGHDT, CDR2 YYEEEE. The CDR3 totals 15 residues. CDR3 sequence (DNA): TGTGCCAGCAGCTCCCGGGGGTCAGTCCCCTACGAGCAGTACTTC. It specifies CASSSRGSVPYEQYF. Looking up the rest from reference TRBV5-6 and TRBJ2-7 gives the full variable domain: DAGVTQSPTHLIKTRGQQVTLRCSPKSGHDTVSWYQQALGQGPQFIFQYYEEEERQRGNFPDRFSGHQFPNYSSELNVNALLLGDSALYLCASSSRGSVPYEQYFGPGTRLTVT.

V gene TRBV19 combines with J gene TRBJ1-5, with D possibly being TRBD1 (6 bases). Trimming removed 11 bases at V and 6 bases at J, with 14 bases between. CDR3 size: 12 residues. Germline-derived CDR1 and CDR2 are LNHDA and SQIVND (reference sequence). DNA of the CDR3: TGTGCCTGTAAAGGGGGTATTCAGCCCCAGCATTTT. It is translated as CACKGGIQPQHF.

DNA for the CDR3: TGTGCCAGCAGCGACAAGAGGACCCAGTACTTC. Translation gives CASSDKRTQYF. The V gene is TRBV7-2, the J gene TRBJ2-5; no firm D call. This CDR3 spans 11 amino acids. V dropped 5 bases and J dropped 7 bases, with 8 bases sitting between them. Germline CDR1 reads SGHTA; CDR2 reads FQGNSA.

J is TRBJ1-2 and V is TRBV27; D is perhaps TRBD1 (6 bases). The V end was cut by 4 bases, the J end by 2 bases, with 11 bases between. Germline V lookup: CDR1 MNHEY, CDR2 SMNVEV (reference sequence). The CDR3 has 14 amino acids. CDR3: CASSSLDRNYGYTF. CDR3 nucleotides: TGTGCCAGCAGTTCTCTAGACAGGAACTATGGCTACACCTTC.

The CDR3 sequence: CASSVAGLNEQYF. In DNA form, the CDR3 reads TGCGCCAGCAGTGTCGCAGGGCTCAACGAGCAGTACTTC. The rearrangement links TRBV10-2 to TRBJ2-7; D might be TRBD1 (5 bases). CDR1 and CDR2 (germline): WSHSY, SAAADI. The CDR3 has 13 residues. V dropped 4 bases and J dropped 5 bases, with 12 bases sitting between them.

The chain employs TRBV6-6 and TRBJ1-5, with D possibly matching TRBD1 (5 bases). Germline V gene lookup returns CDR1 MNHNY and CDR2 SVGAGI (reference sequence). The V gene lost 2 bases and the J gene lost 4 bases, with 9 bases spanning the gap. CDR3 size: 14 residues. The CDR3 coding sequence is TGTGCCAGCAGTTACGGCAGGGTAAATCAGCCCCAGCATTTT. Translation gives CASSYGRVNQPQHF.

This chain connects TRBV15 to TRBJ2-7; possibly TRBD2 for D (6 bases). This CDR3 is built from 13 residues. V shed 5 bases and J shed 5 bases, with 13 bases lying between them. Germline V gene data show CDR1 as LNHNV and CDR2 as YYDKDF (reference sequence). The CDR3 DNA is TGTGCCACCAGCTCAGCGGGCTTCCACGAGCAGTACTTC. This codes for CATSSAGFHEQYF. The variable domain in full, with the rest retrieved from reference TRBV15 and TRBJ2-7, is DAMVIQNPRYQVTQFGKPVTLSCSQTLNHNVMYWYQQKSSQAPKLLFHYYDKDFNNEADTPDNFQSRRPNTSFCFLDIRSPGLGDTAMYLCATSSAGFHEQYFGPGTRLTVT.

V usage is TRBV6-1 and J usage is TRBJ2-2; D possibly corresponds to TRBD2 (5 bases). Deletions cut 3 bases from V and 4 bases from J, with 18 bases between. CDR1 and CDR2 from the germline V gene are MNHNS and SASEGT. This CDR3 region has 17 residues. CDR3 loop: CASSDFWTLTFTGELFF. The CDR3 bases are TGTGCCAGCAGTGACTTTTGGACTCTTACTTTCACCGGGGAGCTGTTTTTT.

The chain has TRBV11-3 and TRBJ1-1; 8 bases are a match to TRBD1. The CDR3 is 13 amino acids. Unmatched junction bases numbered 6, after V lost 5 bases and J lost 7 bases. Germline CDR1 reads SGHNT; CDR2 reads YENEEA. This CDR3 reads CASSRNDRGEAFF. CDR3 DNA sequence: TGTGCCAGCAGCCGAAATGACAGGGGTGAAGCTTTCTTT. Based on the CDR3 plus reference TRBV11-3 and TRBJ1-1, the full variable domain is EAGVVQSPRYKIIEKKQPVAFWCNPISGHNTLYWYLQNLGQGPELLIRYENEEAVDDSQLPKDRFSAERLKGVDSTLKIQPAELGDSAVYLCASSRNDRGEAFFGQGTRLTVV.

This clone has only one observation. The chain links TRBV7-9 to TRBJ2-2; 12 bases map to TRBD2. This CDR3 comprises 17 residues. Germline V gives CDR1 SEHNR, CDR2 FQNEAQ (reference sequence). The J segment lost 3 bases and the V segment lost 8 bases, leaving 10 bases of the junction unmatched. The CDR3 nucleotides are TGTGCCAGCTCGCGACTAGCGGGAGCCTCTTACACCGGGGAGCTGTTTTTT. Translating it yields CASSRLAGASYTGELFF. The variable domain in full, completed from reference TRBV7-9 and TRBJ2-2, reads DTGVSQNPRHKITKRGQNVTFRCDPISEHNRLYWYRQTLGQGPEFLTYFQNEAQLEKSRLLSDRFSAERPKGSFSTLEIQRTEQGDSAMYLCASSRLAGASYTGELFFGEGSRLTVL.

V and J are TRBV28 and TRBJ1-1, with 7 bases lining up with TRBD1. The CDR3 is 13 residues long. Germline V gene sequence: CDR1 MDHEN, CDR2 SYDVKM. Trimming cost V 7 bases and J 1 base; bases outside gene matches: 3. CDR3 DNA: TGTGCCAGCATCCAGGGGGGGAACACTGAAGCTTTCTTT. It encodes CASIQGGNTEAFF.

V is TRBV19 and J is TRBJ2-3, with D tentatively TRBD1 (6 bases). V was clipped by 4 bases and J by 0 bases, with 14 bases between them. This CDR3 has 16 residues. The germline V gene has CDR1 LNHDA and CDR2 SQIVND (reference sequence). The chain's CDR3 is CASSSAGAASTDTQYF. CDR3 DNA sequence: TGTGCCAGTAGTAGTGCAGGGGCGGCAAGCACAGATACGCAGTATTTT.

The rearrangement uses TRBV4-1 and TRBJ1-2; D call uncertain. The ends were cut back, 0 bases at V and 4 bases at J, with 12 bases in the middle. The length of the CDR3 is 15 residues. CDR1 and CDR2 (germline): MGHRA, YSYEKL. The CDR3 spells CASSQDRGGSYGYTF. CDR3 nucleotide sequence: TGCGCCAGCAGCCAAGACAGAGGTGGTAGCTATGGCTACACCTTC.

Only a few counts were recorded for this clone. CDR3 sequence (DNA): TGTGCCAGCAGCGTAGCGGGACAGGGGAAAGAGACCCAGTACTTC. Translating gives CASSVAGQGKETQYF. The V and J genes are TRBV9 and TRBJ2-5, with 10 bases lining up with TRBD1. CDR1 SGDLS and CDR2 YYNGEE come from the germline V gene. The CDR3 is made up of 15 amino acids. Trimming took 0 bases from V and 3 from J; bases not matched to a gene: 2.

The chain has TRBV6-5 and TRBJ2-7, with 8 nucleotides matching TRBD2. Trimming cost V 8 bases and J 3 bases; bases outside gene matches: 9. Looked up from germline, CDR1 is MNHEY and CDR2 is SVGAGI. This CDR3 region has 14 residues. This chain's CDR3 is CASRLAGDHYEQYF. The CDR3 coding sequence is TGTGCCAGCCGGCTAGCGGGCGACCACTACGAGCAGTACTTC.

As to this clone: The sample holds other DNA sequences that translate to the same CDR3. This chain links TRBV27 with TRBJ1-5; 10 nucleotides match TRBD1. CDR1 is MNHEY, CDR2 SMNVEV, per germline (reference sequence). Unmatched junction bases numbered 2, after V lost 4 bases and J lost 2 bases. The CDR3 runs 15 residues. CDR3 nucleotides: TGTGCCAGCAGTTCCGGGACAGGGGGCAATCAGCCCCAGCATTTT. This encodes CASSSGTGGNQPQHF.

V and J are TRBV27 and TRBJ1-6; D might be TRBD1 (6 bases). V dropped 5 bases and J dropped 2 bases, with 16 bases sitting between them. This CDR3 contains 17 residues. Looked up from germline, CDR1 is MNHEY and CDR2 is SMNVEV (reference sequence). The CDR3 region has the DNA TGTGCCAGCAGTAGAGGGGAAGGGGGGGCCTATAATTCACCCCTCCACTTT. It specifies CASSRGEGGAYNSPLHF.

The chain joins TRBV29-1 to TRBJ2-1; D might be TRBD1 (6 bases). Germline lookup yields CDR1 SQVTM and CDR2 ANQGSEA. V was trimmed by 7 bases and J by 0 bases, leaving 19 bases between them. This CDR3 region has 16 residues. CDR3 DNA: TGCAGCGGTGAGGGCGGACAGTCTTACTCCTACAATGAGCAGTTCTTC. Translating it yields CSGEGGQSYSYNEQFF.